Listed here are 30 T cell receptor beta chains from one sample, sequenced in a study of molecular identifiers for immune sequencing clone quantification. TCRdb used MiXCR to reprocess the PCR reads, holding one entry per CDR3 protein. The table lists approximately 680,000 distinct CDR3 sequences, 25% of them singletons. Sequencing was performed on naive CD8+ T cells from blood, with Jurkat cell RNA spiked in. Subset: FACS-sorted CD8+CD4-CCR7+CD45RA+ naive T cells. The source of these receptors is a human donor in good health. Some libraries in this study had Jurkat cell RNA spiked in.

V gene TRBV2 combines with J gene TRBJ2-5; 8 positions match TRBD2. The V gene end was trimmed by 8 bases and the J gene end by 2 bases; junction bases not matched to a gene: 16. Germline CDR1 is SNHLY and CDR2 is FYNNEI. The CDR3 totals 17 residues. CDR3 sequence reads: CASQIGLAPDSQETQYF. The CDR3 DNA reads TGTGCCAGCCAAATTGGACTAGCCCCCGACTCACAAGAGACCCAGTACTTC.

The chain recombines TRBV25-1 with TRBJ1-1; perhaps TRBD1 as D (5 bases). The CDR3 loop spans 13 amino acids. CDR1 is MGHDK, CDR2 SYGVNS, per germline. V lost 0 bases and J lost 4, with 6 bases in between. The chain's CDR3 is CASSEYGTTEAFF. CDR3 sequence (DNA): TGTGCCAGCAGTGAATATGGGACCACTGAAGCTTTCTTT.

The sample holds a few counts of this clonotype. The chain combines TRBV12-3 or TRBV12-4 with TRBJ1-2; D is uncertain. CDR3 length equals 11 residues. V was trimmed by 3 bases and J by 9 bases, leaving 8 bases between them. In nucleotides, the CDR3 is TGTGCCAGCAGTTTTGGGGAAAGCTACACCTTC. This gives the protein CASSFGESYTF.

This clonotype was observed a handful of times. A clone one base away is much larger, so this may be a read error. The rearrangement uses TRBV29-1 and TRBJ2-4; the D gene is possibly TRBD2 (5 bases). CDR1 is SQVTM and CDR2 is ANQGSEA in the germline V gene. This CDR3 spans 12 amino acids. Deletions cut 5 bases from V and 5 bases from J, with 10 bases between. For the CDR3, the DNA is TGCAGCGTTTGGGCGGAGGAAAACATTCAGTACTTC. This codes for CSVWAEENIQYF.

This clonotype was recorded at least ten times. The chain recombines TRBV20-1 with TRBJ2-7, with no clear D. Germline V gene sequence: CDR1 DFQATT, CDR2 SNEGSKA (reference sequence). Trimming stripped 0 bases from V and 1 base from J, with 7 bases between. The CDR3 contains 13 residues. The chain's CDR3 is CSARDSQSYEQYF. The DNA for the CDR3 is TGCAGTGCTAGAGATTCCCAATCCTACGAGCAGTACTTC.

There are a few counts of this clonotype. The chain employs TRBV3-1 and TRBJ2-1; D remains ambiguous. This CDR3 region has 15 residues. Looked up from germline, CDR1 is LGHDT and CDR2 is YNNKEL (reference sequence). The V end lost 1 base, the J end lost 2 bases, and 9 bases lay between the germline ends. As DNA, the CDR3 is TGTGCCAGCAGCCAAGGACTGGTGCCCTACAATGAGCAGTTCTTC. Its protein is CASSQGLVPYNEQFF.

This clonotype has just a few counts. The chain has TRBV27 and TRBJ2-7, with a weak D call TRBD1 (6 bases). Germline V gives CDR1 MNHEY, CDR2 SMNVEV (reference sequence). This CDR3 is built from 13 residues. V was trimmed by 8 bases and J by 4 bases, leaving 15 bases between them. The CDR3 DNA reads as TGTGCCAGCTCCGCGACAGGCGAATACGAGCAGTACTTC. It specifies CASSATGEYEQYF.

Ten or more counts support this clonotype. This chain uses TRBV13 with TRBJ1-1; D possibly corresponds to TRBD1 (5 bases). The CDR3 contains 15 residues. Germline V gene sequence: CDR1 PRHDT, CDR2 FYEKMQ (reference sequence). V lost 5 bases, J lost 1 base, and 14 bases lay in between. The CDR3 reads CASSTDPRENTEAFF. CDR3 nucleotides: TGTGCCAGCAGCACAGATCCCAGGGAGAACACTGAAGCTTTCTTT.

CDR3 in DNA: TGTGCCAGCAGTTCCGGGACGCACGTCTACGAGCAGTACTTC. Translating it yields CASSSGTHVYEQYF. The rearrangement uses TRBV7-2 and TRBJ2-7; possibly TRBD1 or TRBD2 for D (5 bases each). CDR1 is SGHTA, CDR2 FQGNSA, per germline. The germline V and J ends were trimmed by 6 bases and 3 bases, with 15 bases remaining between them. The CDR3 consists of 14 residues. Drawing the rest from reference TRBV7-2 and TRBJ2-7, the complete variable domain is GAGVSQSPSNKVTEKGKDVELRCDPISGHTALYWYRQSLGQGLEFLIYFQGNSAPDKSGLPSDRFSAERTGGSVSTLTIQRTQQEDSAVYLCASSSGTHVYEQYFGPGTRLTVT.

This clonotype was picked up many times. This chain connects TRBV7-9 to TRBJ2-7; TRBD2 matches 11 bases. Germline V gene sequence: CDR1 SEHNR, CDR2 FQNEAQ (reference sequence). V lost 5 bases and J lost 5; bases outside the gene matches: 11. This CDR3 spans 16 amino acids. The CDR3 DNA reads as TGTGCCAGCAGCCCAACCGGGACTAGCGGTGTCCACGAGCAGTACTTC. This translates into CASSPTGTSGVHEQYF.

This chain connects TRBV6-2 or TRBV6-3 to TRBJ1-6; D might be TRBD1 (6 bases). The CDR3 is made up of 15 amino acids. V lost 6 bases to trimming and J lost 9 bases, with 18 bases between them. Germline values: CDR1 MNHEY, CDR2 SVGEGT. CDR3 nucleotides: TGTGCCAGCAGAGCGGGGGAACAGGGTGCTTCACCCCTCCACTTT. Translated, it gives CASRAGEQGASPLHF.

The rearrangement joins TRBV30 to TRBJ2-7, with TRBD1 matching 10 bases. V was clipped by 1 base and J by 6 bases; unmatched bases: 6. This CDR3 is built from 14 residues. Per the germline V gene, CDR1 is GTSNPN and CDR2 is SVGIG (reference sequence). CDR3 sequence reads: CAWSAGTGVGEQYF. The DNA of the CDR3 is TGTGCCTGGAGTGCAGGGACAGGGGTGGGCGAGCAGTACTTC.

This clonotype has only a few counts. This chain connects TRBV20-1 to TRBJ2-1; maybe TRBD2 (6 bases). CDR1 and CDR2 from the germline V gene are DFQATT and SNEGSKA (reference sequence). The V and J ends lost 3 bases and 4 bases respectively, with 13 bases between them. This CDR3 region has 14 residues. CDR3 loop: CSARGLGGYNEQFF. CDR3 nucleotide sequence: TGCAGTGCTAGGGGACTGGGGGGTTACAATGAGCAGTTCTTC.

In its sample, this clonotype was seen many times. The CDR3: CASSKPHGIETQYF. In nucleotides, the CDR3 is TGTGCCAGCAGTAAACCTCATGGGATCGAGACCCAGTACTTC. The chain has TRBV12-3 or TRBV12-4 and TRBJ2-5; D remains ambiguous. The V end lost 5 bases, the J end lost 5 bases, and 15 bases lay between the germline ends. The CDR3 totals 14 residues.

This clonotype has only a few counts. The CDR3 is CATSDGPYEPFF. For the CDR3, the DNA is TGTGCCACCAGTGATGGACCTTACGAGCCTTTCTTT. The chain combines TRBV24-1 with TRBJ1-1; D call uncertain. Trimming left V 3 bases short and J 12 bases short, with 13 bases between. The CDR3 runs 12 residues. Per the germline V gene, CDR1 is KGHDR and CDR2 is SFDVKD.

On this clonotype: Just one base apart from a much larger clone, this may be a read error. The chain uses TRBV12-3 or TRBV12-4 and TRBJ2-3; 9 bases map to TRBD2. The CDR3 runs to 16 residues. The CDR3 loop reads CASSLVFSGGTDTQFF. The DNA for the CDR3 is TGTGCCAGCAGTTTAGTTTTTAGCGGGGGCACAGATACGCAGTTTTTT.

This clonotype was recorded a few times. V and J are TRBV6-5 and TRBJ2-5; 9 nucleotides agree with TRBD1. V shed 6 bases, J shed 5 bases, and the junction held 7 bases outside the gene matches. CDR1 and CDR2 from the germline V gene are MNHEY and SVGAGI. The CDR3 is 14 residues long. Written as DNA, the CDR3 is TGTGCCAGCAGCCCAGACAGGGGGGAGGAGACCCAGTACTTC. The encoded protein is CASSPDRGEETQYF.

This rearrangement joins TRBV5-6 to TRBJ2-7; D may be TRBD1 (6 bases). V lost 2 bases and J lost 0, with 18 bases in between. This CDR3 is built from 17 residues. Germline V gene data show CDR1 as SGHDT and CDR2 as YYEEEE. The CDR3 region is CASSFGGRKGISYEQYF. The CDR3, as DNA: TGTGCCAGCAGCTTTGGGGGCCGGAAGGGCATCTCCTACGAGCAGTACTTC. The whole variable domain, filled in from reference TRBV5-6 and TRBJ2-7, reads DAGVTQSPTHLIKTRGQQVTLRCSPKSGHDTVSWYQQALGQGPQFIFQYYEEEERQRGNFPDRFSGHQFPNYSSELNVNALLLGDSALYLCASSFGGRKGISYEQYFGPGTRLTVT.

The rearrangement uses TRBV9 and TRBJ2-3, with 13 nucleotides matching TRBD2. Germline lookup yields CDR1 SGDLS and CDR2 YYNGEE. V was pared by 0 bases and J by 4 bases, with 5 bases of the junction left unmatched. This CDR3 has 17 residues. In nucleotides, the CDR3 is TGTGCCAGCAGCGTAGGACTAGCGGGGGGCCTGGCAGATACGCAGTATTTT. This sequence encodes CASSVGLAGGLADTQYF.

At least ten counts were recorded for this clonotype. The gene calls are TRBV7-2 and TRBJ2-7, with D uncertain. V lost 1 base and J 5 bases, leaving 15 bases between the germline ends. The germline CDR1 and CDR2 sequences are SGHTA and FQGNSA. This CDR3 contains 15 residues. The CDR3 DNA follows: TGTGCCAGCAGCTTAGGTATCCTCCCGGGCAACGAGCAGTACTTC. This codes for CASSLGILPGNEQYF. Variable domain in full (rest from reference TRBV7-2 and TRBJ2-7): GAGVSQSPSNKVTEKGKDVELRCDPISGHTALYWYRQSLGQGLEFLIYFQGNSAPDKSGLPSDRFSAERTGGSVSTLTIQRTQQEDSAVYLCASSLGILPGNEQYFGPGTRLTVT.

This clonotype was observed at least ten times. Germline is not matched at one junction end, which may reflect a read error. J is TRBJ2-7 and V is TRBV4-3; D unclear. CDR3 length equals 15 residues. CDR1 and CDR2 (germline): LGHNA, YSLEER. Here the CDR3 reads CASSQDWGGAYEQYF. As DNA, the CDR3 is TGTGCCAGCAGCCAAGATTGGGGTGGGGCCTACGAGCAGTACTTC.

This clonotype was counted once. A much larger clone differs by one base, so this may be a read error. The genes are TRBV12-3 or TRBV12-4 and TRBJ1-1, with TRBD1 matching 7 bases. V lost 7 bases and J lost 6; bases outside the gene matches: 8. The CDR3 totals 13 residues. The CDR3 is CASTLGQASEAFF. CDR3 DNA: TGTGCCAGCACTCTCGGACAGGCCTCTGAAGCTTTCTTT.

This clonotype turned up a few times. This chain joins TRBV6-6 and TRBJ2-1; 9 bases line up with TRBD2. This CDR3 has 16 amino acids. The trim removed 5 bases at V and 7 bases at J, leaving 12 bases unmatched. Germline assignment: CDR1 MNHNY and CDR2 SVGAGI (reference sequence). Written as DNA, the CDR3 is TGTGCCAGCAGTCCCCGAGCGGGGGGCGGTTTGAATGAGCAGTTCTTC. It yields the protein CASSPRAGGGLNEQFF.

This clonotype was seen many times. The V gene is TRBV19, the J gene TRBJ1-4; the D gene is possibly TRBD1 (6 bases). The CDR3 extends over 16 amino acids. V gave up 8 bases and J gave up 0 bases, with 16 bases separating them. Germline loops: CDR1 LNHDA, CDR2 SQIVND (reference sequence). The DNA of the CDR3 is TGTGCCAGTCATCCGACAGGATATACAACTAATGAAAAACTGTTTTTT. Residues: CASHPTGYTTNEKLFF. The complete variable domain, with remaining parts taken from reference TRBV19 and TRBJ1-4, reads DGGITQSPKYLFRKEGQNVTLSCEQNLNHDAMYWYRQDPGQGLRLIYYSQIVNDFQKGDIAEGYSVSREKKESFPLTVTSAQKNPTAFYLCASHPTGYTTNEKLFFGSGTQLSVL.

A word on this clonotype: A much larger clone lies a single base off, so this may be a read error. Without the conserved terminal phenylalanine or tryptophan, this CDR3 likely stems from a read error. The CDR3 spells CASSYETGTDSPLHY. Written as DNA, the CDR3 is TGTGCCAGCAGCTACGAGACAGGGACCGATTCACCCCTCCACTAT. The chain joins TRBV4-2 to TRBJ1-6; TRBD1 matches 7 bases. After removal of 5 bases from V and 8 bases from J, the junction contained 9 bases not matched to a gene. The germline gives CDR1 LGHNA, CDR2 YNFKEQ. This CDR3 spans 15 amino acids.

CDR3 region: CAFKPGQGIQYF. The CDR3 DNA reads as TGTGCCTTCAAACCGGGACAGGGTATTCAGTACTTC. The chain employs TRBV19 and TRBJ2-4; TRBD1 agrees at 9 bases. Germline trimming cut 11 bases from V and 10 bases from J; bases unmatched to any gene: 9. Per germline, CDR1 LNHDA and CDR2 SQIVND (reference sequence). This CDR3 region has 12 residues. Together with reference TRBV19 and TRBJ2-4, the CDR3 gives the full variable domain: DGGITQSPKYLFRKEGQNVTLSCEQNLNHDAMYWYRQDPGQGLRLIYYSQIVNDFQKGDIAEGYSVSREKKESFPLTVTSAQKNPTAFYLCAFKPGQGIQYFGAGTRLSVL.

As concerns this clonotype: Possible read error: a much larger clone is one base away. V gene TRBV27 combines with J gene TRBJ1-1; TRBD1 aligns across 7 bases. The ends lost 4 bases at V and 4 bases at J; junction bases unmatched: 9. The CDR3 has 15 residues. CDR1 is MNHEY, CDR2 SMNVEV, per germline (reference sequence). The CDR3 loop reads CASSSFTGDVTEAFF. CDR3 nucleotide sequence: TGTGCCAGCAGTTCATTTACAGGGGACGTCACTGAAGCTTTCTTT.

The gene calls are TRBV28 and TRBJ2-1; possible D gene TRBD1, 6 bases. Germline V CDR1 and CDR2: MDHEN, SYDVKM. Deletions cut 3 bases from V and 4 bases from J, with 16 bases between. The CDR3 is 16 amino acids. The CDR3 region has the DNA TGTGCCAGCAGTTTCCGCAGGGGTCGGGGATACAATGAGCAGTTCTTC. Its translation: CASSFRRGRGYNEQFF.

In this sample, this clonotype turned up many times. The J gene is TRBJ2-5, the V gene TRBV29-1; 7 nucleotides line up with TRBD2. V shed 8 bases and J 1 base; nucleotides not matched to a gene: 4. The CDR3 is 12 residues long. Germline values: CDR1 SQVTM, CDR2 ANQGSEA. CDR3 amino acids: CSLGGGQETQYF. CDR3 nucleotide sequence: TGCAGCCTAGGCGGGGGCCAAGAGACCCAGTACTTC. The full variable domain, its missing parts supplied by reference TRBV29-1 and TRBJ2-5, is SAVISQKPSRDICQRGTSLTIQCQVDSQVTMMFWYRQQPGQSLTLIATANQGSEATYESGFVIDKFPISRPNLTFSTLTVSNMSPEDSSIYLCSLGGGQETQYFGPGTRLLVL.

The rearrangement uses TRBV4-1 and TRBJ1-2; 7 nucleotides agree with TRBD1. V dropped 0 bases and J dropped 5; count of bases not matched to a gene: 6. Germline V CDR1 and CDR2: MGHRA, YSYEKL. The CDR3 totals 15 residues. DNA for the CDR3: TGCGCCAGCAGCCAAGATCCCGACAGGGTATATGGCTACACCTTC. Translation gives CASSQDPDRVYGYTF.